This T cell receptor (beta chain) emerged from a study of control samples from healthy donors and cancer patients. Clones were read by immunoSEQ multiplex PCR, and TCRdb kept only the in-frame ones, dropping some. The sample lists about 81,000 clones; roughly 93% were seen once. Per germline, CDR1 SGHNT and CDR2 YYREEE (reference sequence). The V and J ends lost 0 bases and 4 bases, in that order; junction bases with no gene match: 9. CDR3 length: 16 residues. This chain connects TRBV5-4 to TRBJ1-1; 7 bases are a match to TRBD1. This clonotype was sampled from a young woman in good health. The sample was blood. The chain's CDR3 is CASSLAGQAGRTEAFF. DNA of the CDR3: TGTGCCAGCAGCTTGGCCGGACAGGCCGGCCGCACTGAAGCTTTCTTT.